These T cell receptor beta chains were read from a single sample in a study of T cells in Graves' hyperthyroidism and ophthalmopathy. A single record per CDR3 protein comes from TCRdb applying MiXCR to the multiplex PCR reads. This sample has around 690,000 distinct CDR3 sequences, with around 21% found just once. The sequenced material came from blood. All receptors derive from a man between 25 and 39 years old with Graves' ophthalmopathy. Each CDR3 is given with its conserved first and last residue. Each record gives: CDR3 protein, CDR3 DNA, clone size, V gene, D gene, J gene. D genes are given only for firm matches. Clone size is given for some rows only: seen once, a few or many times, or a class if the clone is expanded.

CASSLVGGTVNEQFF | TGTGCCAGCAGCTTAGTCGGCGGGACAGTAAATGAGCAGTTCTTC | - | TRBV11-2 | - | TRBJ2-1
CSAQTPSGEKLFF | TGCAGTGCTCAGACCCCGAGCGGTGAAAAACTGTTTTTT | - | TRBV20-1 | - | TRBJ1-4
CASSFDREGLYEQYF | TGTGCCAGCAGCTTTGACAGGGAGGGATTATACGAGCAGTACTTC | many | TRBV11-2 | - | TRBJ2-7
CASSRDNQETQYF | TGTGCCAGCAGCCGGGACAACCAAGAGACCCAGTACTTC | many | TRBV2 | - | TRBJ2-5
CASRSRGFEQFF | TGTGCCAGCAGGTCGAGGGGTTTTGAGCAGTTCTTC | many | TRBV28 | - | TRBJ2-1
CSARDSVGYTF | TGCAGTGCTAGGGACTCTGTCGGCTACACCTTC | many | TRBV20-1 | - | TRBJ1-2
CASSRRGAGENTIYF | TGTGCCAGTAGCAGACGGGGCGCCGGTGAAAACACCATATATTTT | few | TRBV19 | - | TRBJ1-3
CASSQRMVSSYEQYF | TGTGCCAGCAGCCAACGGATGGTCAGCTCCTACGAGCAGTACTTC | - | TRBV6-1 | - | TRBJ2-7
CSAQGQGLGSTEAFF | TGCAGTGCCCAAGGCCAGGGGTTAGGGTCCACTGAAGCTTTCTTT | few | TRBV20-1 | - | TRBJ1-1
CASSLPRFSGELFF | TGTGCCAGCAGCTTACCCCGTTTCTCCGGGGAGCTGTTTTTT | - | TRBV7-2 | - | TRBJ2-2
CASSPRTGSTSGRYEQFF | TGTGCCAGTAGTCCGCGGACAGGGTCCACTAGCGGGAGGTATGAGCAGTTCTTC | - | TRBV19 | TRBD2 | TRBJ2-1
CASSLVLTGQETQYF | TGTGCCAGCAGTTTAGTCCTGACAGGGCAAGAGACCCAGTACTTC | many | TRBV12-3/TRBV12-4 | TRBD1 | TRBJ2-5
CASSRLAGNEKLFF | TGTGCCAGCAGCCGTTTGGCCGGGAATGAAAAACTGTTTTTT | - | TRBV7-2 | - | TRBJ1-4
CASSLGLAGFTDTQYF | TGTGCCAGCAGCTTAGGCCTAGCGGGATTCACAGATACGCAGTATTTT | few | TRBV7-2 | TRBD2 | TRBJ2-3
CASSQISGRPSGDTQYF | TGCGCCAGCAGCCAGATTAGCGGGAGGCCTAGCGGAGATACGCAGTATTTT | - | TRBV4-3 | TRBD2 | TRBJ2-3
CASSLPATTTNEKLFF | TGTGCCAGCAGTCTACCGGCAACGACAACTAATGAAAAACTGTTTTTT | - | TRBV28 | - | TRBJ1-4
CASSLAPADKYNEQFF | TGCGCCAGCAGCTTGGCCCCCGCGGATAAATACAATGAGCAGTTCTTC | - | TRBV5-1 | - | TRBJ2-1
CASRPGSPDTQYF | TGTGCCAGCAGACCAGGGAGTCCAGATACGCAGTATTTT | many | TRBV28 | - | TRBJ2-3
CASSLGLAASYEQYF | TGTGCCAGCTCACTTGGACTAGCGGCCTCCTACGAGCAGTACTTC | many | TRBV27 | TRBD2 | TRBJ2-7
CSARGLAGSANTGELFF | TGCAGTGCTAGGGGACTAGCGGGATCTGCGAACACCGGGGAGCTGTTTTTT | - | TRBV20-1 | TRBD2 | TRBJ2-2
CASSWGGGSTDTQYF | TGTGCCAGCAGTTGGGGCGGAGGTAGCACAGATACGCAGTATTTT | few | TRBV6-1 | - | TRBJ2-3
CASSDPPVFTDTQYF | TGTGCCAGCAGTGACCCCCCTGTGTTCACAGATACGCAGTATTTT | - | TRBV2 | - | TRBJ2-3
CASSGPIVTGKHEQYF | TGTGCCAGCAGTGGACCCATCGTGACAGGGAAACACGAGCAGTACTTC | many | TRBV28 | TRBD1 | TRBJ2-7
CASSHRQGGSEAFF | TGCGCCAGCAGCCACCGACAGGGCGGGTCTGAAGCTTTCTTT | few | TRBV4-1 | TRBD1 | TRBJ1-1
CASSIVTSGSNIQYF | TGTGCCAGTAGTATAGTTACTAGCGGGAGTAACATTCAGTACTTC | few | TRBV19 | TRBD2 | TRBJ2-4
CASSLFPMTNEKLFF | TGCGCCAGCAGCCTCTTCCCGATGACAAATGAAAAACTGTTTTTT | - | TRBV4-1 | - | TRBJ1-4
CASSARGGTGELFF | TGTGCCAGCAGCGCGAGGGGGGGCACCGGGGAGCTGTTTTTT | - | TRBV11-2 | - | TRBJ2-2
CASSQPGQSYNEQFF | TGTGCCAGCAGCCAACCTGGACAGAGCTACAATGAGCAGTTCTTC | few | TRBV3-1 | - | TRBJ2-1
CASSRSSGRTDTQYF | TGTGCCAGCAGTAGATCTAGCGGGAGGACAGATACGCAGTATTTT | - | TRBV2 | TRBD2 | TRBJ2-3
CASRTGTGNSYEQYF | TGTGCCAGCAGGACCGGGACCGGGAACTCCTACGAGCAGTACTTC | - | TRBV12-3/TRBV12-4 | - | TRBJ2-7
CASSYSATYNEQFF | TGTGCCAGCAGTTACAGTGCTACCTACAATGAGCAGTTCTTC | - | TRBV6-2/TRBV6-3 | - | TRBJ2-1
CASSPQGASYEQYF | TGTGCCAGCAGTCCGCAGGGGGCCTCCTACGAGCAGTACTTC | many | TRBV12-3/TRBV12-4 | TRBD1 | TRBJ2-7
CASSLAGPGNFQGDEQYF | TGCGCCAGCAGCTTGGCGGGTCCGGGGAACTTCCAGGGGGACGAGCAGTACTTC | - | TRBV5-1 | TRBD1 | TRBJ2-7
CASSSLTREAFF | TGTGCCAGCAGTTCGTTGACTCGAGAAGCTTTCTTT | - | TRBV27 | - | TRBJ1-1
CSAPGLAGGGQYF | TGCAGTGCTCCTGGACTAGCGGGCGGGGGGCAGTACTTC | few | TRBV20-1 | TRBD2 | TRBJ2-7
CASSYIAGVRVLETQYF | TGTGCCAGCAGTTACATAGCGGGAGTAAGGGTTTTGGAGACCCAGTACTTC | - | TRBV6-2/TRBV6-3 | TRBD2 | TRBJ2-5
CASSPGGTKNEKLFF | TGTGCCAGCTCACCAGGGGGGACGAAAAATGAAAAACTGTTTTTT | many | TRBV3-1 | TRBD1 | TRBJ1-4
CASSFRLAGLADTQYF | TGTGCCAGCAGCTTCAGGCTAGCGGGTCTCGCAGATACGCAGTATTTT | - | TRBV5-4 | TRBD2 | TRBJ2-3
CASSSGQGESPLHF | TGTGCCAGCAGCTCGGGGCAGGGTGAATCACCCCTCCACTTT | - | TRBV3-1 | - | TRBJ1-6
CSASSRQGTTDTQYF | TGCAGTGCTAGCTCTAGACAGGGGACCACAGATACGCAGTATTTT | few | TRBV20-1 | TRBD1 | TRBJ2-3